Shown below are 32 T cell receptor beta chains from a single sample sequenced in a study of shared clonotypes between healthy human individuals. Profiled with immunoSEQ multiplex PCR; TCRdb holds only in-frame clones, not every one. The repertoire includes around 2.5 million clones, roughly 93% of them detected once, and 0.36% sits in the top ten. The source material was naive CD4+ T cells from PBMCs. Specified subset: CD45RA+ positively selected. These TCRs come from a man younger than 30 in good health. Some clones in this sample may be carry-over from other donors' samples.

V and J are TRBV19 and TRBJ2-3, with TRBD2 as a possible D gene (8 bases). The CDR3 consists of 15 residues. V was cut by 10 bases and J by 1 base, with 18 bases left in between. Germline V gene sequence: CDR1 LNHDA, CDR2 SQIVND (reference sequence). The CDR3, as DNA: TGTGCCACCAGGGGGGGACTAGGGGGCACAGATACGCAGTATTTT. As protein: CATRGGLGGTDTQYF.

This clone was counted a single time. The chain is built from TRBV7-3 and TRBJ2-1; D is tentatively TRBD1 or TRBD2 (5 bases each). Trimming pared 5 bases from V and 6 bases from J, leaving 14 bases between. The CDR3 is 14 amino acids. The germline CDR1 and CDR2 sequences are SGHTA and FQGTGA. In DNA, the CDR3 is TGTGCCAGCAGCCCAGATCAGAGGGGCAATGAGCAGTTCTTC. This codes for CASSPDQRGNEQFF.

The V call is TRBV18, the J call TRBJ2-1; TRBD2 aligns across 13 bases. Germline values: CDR1 KGHSH, CDR2 LQKENI. CDR3 length equals 16 residues. V gave up 5 bases and J gave up 8 bases; unmatched junction bases: 9. The CDR3 coding sequence is TGTGCCAGCTCAAACATCGGACTAGCGGGAGCCGATGAGCAGTTCTTC. Protein sequence: CASSNIGLAGADEQFF.

The genes are TRBV5-1 and TRBJ2-2, with 7 nucleotides matching TRBD1. Germline loops: CDR1 SGHRS, CDR2 YFSETQ. The trim removed 0 bases at V and 2 bases at J, leaving 7 bases unmatched. The CDR3 is made up of 17 amino acids. DNA for the CDR3: TGCGCCAGCAGCTTGGCCTACGGGACAGCCAACACCGGGGAGCTGTTTTTT. Translating it yields CASSLAYGTANTGELFF.

This chain links TRBV29-1 with TRBJ2-5, with D possibly TRBD1 on 5 matching bases. This CDR3 is built from 18 residues. Trimming removed 2 bases at V and 4 bases at J, with 26 bases between. CDR1 and CDR2 from the germline V gene are SQVTM and ANQGSEA. The CDR3, as DNA: TGCAGCGTTGAATCTAGGGGCCCGTTACCAGGGTGGGTAGAGACCCAGTACTTC. Encoded protein: CSVESRGPLPGWVETQYF.

The rearrangement uses TRBV2 and TRBJ2-1; 10 bases line up with TRBD2. CDR1 SNHLY and CDR2 FYNNEI come from the germline V gene. The CDR3 loop spans 18 amino acids. V lost 2 bases, J lost 1 base, and 8 bases stayed unmatched. The DNA of the CDR3 is TGTGCCAGCAGTGAAAGGGCTAGCGGGAGTCTGTCCTACAATGAGCAGTTCTTC. Translating gives CASSERASGSLSYNEQFF. Looking up the rest from reference TRBV2 and TRBJ2-1 gives the full variable domain: EPEVTQTPSHQVTQMGQEVILRCVPISNHLYFYWYRQILGQKVEFLVSFYNNEISEKSEIFDDQFSVERPDGSNFTLKIRSTKLEDSAMYFCASSERASGSLSYNEQFFGPGTRLTVL.

CDR3 sequence reads: CASSLAAEYEQYF. CDR3 DNA sequence: TGTGCCAGCAGCTTAGCCGCAGAGTACGAGCAGTACTTC. J is TRBJ2-7 and V is TRBV11-3; D call uncertain. The length of the CDR3 is 13 residues. Germline CDR1 reads SGHNT; CDR2 reads YENEEA. Deletions cut 1 base from V and 4 bases from J, with 8 bases between.

V usage is TRBV5-4 and J usage is TRBJ2-3, with D possibly TRBD1 on 5 matching bases. Germline V gives CDR1 SGHNT, CDR2 YYREEE (reference sequence). The V gene lost 4 bases and the J gene lost 4 bases, with 16 bases spanning the gap. There are 15 residues in the CDR3. The CDR3 reads CASSPDSGRPDTQYF. The DNA of the CDR3 is TGTGCCAGCAGCCCCGACTCAGGGCGCCCAGATACGCAGTATTTT.

This clone was found once. The genes are TRBV5-1 and TRBJ1-5; maybe TRBD1 (6 bases). Germline CDR1 is SGHRS and CDR2 is YFSETQ. V lost 4 bases and J lost 2, with 16 bases in between. The CDR3 contains 16 residues. The CDR3 DNA follows: TGCGCCAGCAGCCTCTACCCAGGGGCCCGCAATCAGCCCCAGCATTTT. Translation gives CASSLYPGARNQPQHF.

The rearrangement links TRBV9 to TRBJ2-5, with 7 positions matching TRBD2. The CDR3 covers 17 residues. V lost 3 bases to trimming and J lost 5 bases; unmatched junction nucleotides: 16. Germline V gene sequence: CDR1 SGDLS, CDR2 YYNGEE. The CDR3 loop is CASSASGAWRGGETQYF. CDR3 sequence (DNA): TGTGCCAGCAGCGCGAGCGGGGCGTGGCGGGGAGGCGAGACCCAGTACTTC.

This chain connects TRBV2 to TRBJ1-2, with TRBD1 as a possible D gene (6 bases). The CDR3 runs 13 residues. The ends were cut back, 3 bases at V and 8 bases at J, with 13 bases in the middle. From germline, CDR1 is SNHLY and CDR2 FYNNEI. The CDR3, as DNA: TGTGCCAGCAGTGATACAGGGACGGGGGGCTACACCTTC. Translation: CASSDTGTGGYTF.

This chain joins TRBV5-4 and TRBJ2-2; TRBD1 might be the D (5 bases). The V end lost 3 bases, the J end lost 7 bases, and 7 bases lay between the germline ends. The CDR3 covers 12 residues. Germline V gene sequence: CDR1 SGHNT, CDR2 YYREEE (reference sequence). The CDR3 here is CASSWGDGELFF. The CDR3 nucleotides are TGTGCCAGCAGCTGGGGCGACGGGGAGCTGTTTTTT.

V usage is TRBV5-1 and J usage is TRBJ2-2; D is possibly TRBD2 (6 bases). The length of the CDR3 is 17 residues. V gave up 0 bases and J gave up 2 bases, with 14 bases separating them. Germline lookup yields CDR1 SGHRS and CDR2 YFSETQ. The CDR3 protein is CASSLEKGTYNTGELFF. For the CDR3, the DNA is TGCGCCAGCAGCTTGGAGAAGGGGACTTATAACACCGGGGAGCTGTTTTTT.

V is TRBV7-2 and J is TRBJ1-5, with 7 positions matching TRBD1. The CDR3 is 17 residues long. V dropped 5 bases and J dropped 3; count of bases not matched to a gene: 13. Germline V gene lookup returns CDR1 SGHTA and CDR2 FQGNSA. This chain's CDR3 is CASSPSQTGDTNQPQHF. The CDR3 bases are TGTGCCAGCAGCCCGAGCCAAACAGGGGACACCAATCAGCCCCAGCATTTT.

To note about this clone: The sample holds other DNA sequences that translate to the same CDR3. The gene calls are TRBV28 and TRBJ2-7; TRBD1 agrees at 7 bases. Looked up from germline, CDR1 is MDHEN and CDR2 is SYDVKM. The junction had 7 bases not matched to a gene; V was cut back by 5 bases and J by 0 bases. CDR3 size: 15 residues. The CDR3 region has the DNA TGTGCCAGCAGTCGGACAGGTCTGAGCTCCTACGAGCAGTACTTC. Protein sequence: CASSRTGLSSYEQYF.

The V and J genes are TRBV15 and TRBJ1-2, with TRBD1 identical over 11 bases. The CDR3 has 18 amino acids. The junction had 13 bases not matched to a gene; V was cut back by 2 bases and J by 5 bases. From germline, CDR1 is LNHNV and CDR2 YYDKDF (reference sequence). CDR3 sequence: CATSRRPGQGERKYGYTF. The CDR3, as DNA: TGTGCCACCAGCAGAAGACCGGGACAGGGGGAGAGGAAGTATGGCTACACCTTC.

This chain uses TRBV28 with TRBJ2-1; 10 bases fit TRBD2. The CDR3 covers 17 residues. The V gene end was trimmed by 4 bases and the J gene end by 12 bases; junction bases not matched to a gene: 18. CDR1 and CDR2 (germline): MDHEN, SYDVKM. CDR3 region: CASSSSSAGGPQGRQFF. The CDR3 bases are TGTGCCAGCAGTTCATCTTCAGCGGGAGGGCCGCAGGGCCGGCAGTTCTTC.

About this clone itself: One end of the junction varies from germline; a read error may be responsible. The chain recombines TRBV6-1 with TRBJ2-5; 16 bases are a match to TRBD2. This CDR3 spans 16 amino acids. Germline CDR1 MNHNS, CDR2 SASEGT. DNA for the CDR3: TGTGCCAGCAGAGAAGGGACTAGCGGGAGGGAAGAGACCCAGTACTTC. Translation: CASREGTSGREETQYF.

About this clone: The same CDR3 also results from other DNA sequences found in this sample. V and J are TRBV28 and TRBJ1-5; D unresolved. In germline, CDR1 is MDHEN, CDR2 SYDVKM. Trimming cost V 3 bases and J 1 base, with 7 bases left between them. The CDR3 consists of 14 residues. The CDR3 DNA sequence: TGTGCCAGCAGTTTGTCGCAGAGCAATCAGCCCCAGCATTTT. This translates into CASSLSQSNQPQHF. Supplemented by reference TRBV28 and TRBJ1-5, the full variable domain reads DVKVTQSSRYLVKRTGEKVFLECVQDMDHENMFWYRQDPGLGLRLIYFSYDVKMKEKGDIPEGYSVSREKKERFSLILESASTNQTSMYLCASSLSQSNQPQHFGDGTRLSIL.

The chain couples TRBV6-6 to TRBJ1-5; D unclear. The length of the CDR3 is 14 residues. The V and J ends lost 3 bases and 2 bases respectively, with 8 bases between them. Looked up from germline, CDR1 is MNHNY and CDR2 is SVGAGI (reference sequence). The CDR3 loop reads CASSYSVGNQPQHF. The CDR3 DNA sequence: TGTGCCAGCAGTTATTCAGTTGGCAATCAGCCCCAGCATTTT.

The table lists this clone with a count of one. The sample holds other DNA sequences that translate to the same CDR3. The V and J genes are TRBV5-1 and TRBJ2-1; no clear D. The CDR3 has 15 residues. Germline V gives CDR1 SGHRS, CDR2 YFSETQ. Trimming removed 0 bases from V and 0 bases from J, with 7 bases in between. The DNA of the CDR3 is TGCGCCAGCAGCTTGGCGGGTAGCTCCTACAATGAGCAGTTCTTC. Its protein product is CASSLAGSSYNEQFF.

The chain recombines TRBV15 with TRBJ2-7; tentative D call: TRBD2 (6 bases). Between the trimmed V and J ends, which lost 1 base and 6 bases, there was a span of 16 bases. Germline V gives CDR1 LNHNV, CDR2 YYDKDF (reference sequence). The CDR3 loop spans 15 amino acids. The DNA of the CDR3 is TGTGCCACCAGCAGAGGCGGGACGACGCTCCGCGAGCAGTACTTC. It yields the protein CATSRGGTTLREQYF.

V usage is TRBV9 and J usage is TRBJ1-4, with 8 positions matching TRBD1. Trimming at V came to 3 bases and at J to 5 bases, leaving 12 bases not matched to a gene. The CDR3 consists of 17 residues. CDR1 is SGDLS, CDR2 YYNGEE, per germline. The CDR3 region has the DNA TGTGCCAGCAGCGCTCGGACAGGGCGAGAGGGAAATGAAAAACTGTTTTTT. This codes for CASSARTGREGNEKLFF.

V and J are TRBV12-5 and TRBJ1-5; D not resolved. The CDR3 length is 14 residues. The ends were cut back, 7 bases at V and 0 bases at J, with 10 bases in the middle. Germline CDR1 LGHNT, CDR2 FRNRAP. CDR3 nucleotides: TGTGCTAGTGCCTCCGGGGATAGCAATCAGCCCCAGCATTTT. Protein: CASASGDSNQPQHF.

Worth noting for this clone: Other DNA sequences in the sample encode the same CDR3. This sequence joins TRBV2 and TRBJ1-1, with a weak D call TRBD1 (5 bases). The CDR3 runs 13 residues. Germline-derived CDR1 and CDR2 are SNHLY and FYNNEI. V shed 4 bases and J shed 4 bases, with 10 bases lying between them. Here the CDR3 reads CASSVKGSTEAFF. The DNA of the CDR3 is TGTGCCAGCAGTGTTAAGGGGAGCACTGAAGCTTTCTTT.

The genes are TRBV6-1 and TRBJ2-5, with D uncertain. The V end was cut by 6 bases, the J end by 5 bases, with 7 bases between. CDR3 length: 11 amino acids. Germline-derived CDR1 and CDR2 are MNHNS and SASEGT. CDR3 in DNA: TGTGCCAGCAGCAGCAGGGAGACCCAGTACTTC. Translation gives CASSSRETQYF.

The chain recombines TRBV10-2 with TRBJ2-7, with 8 bases that match TRBD2. The CDR3 has 15 residues. J was trimmed by 1 base and V by 7 bases; bases with no gene match: 9. Germline CDR1 is WSHSY and CDR2 is SAAADI. The CDR3 reads CASTLNSGASYEQYF. In DNA, the CDR3 is TGCGCCAGCACCCTAAATAGCGGGGCTTCCTACGAGCAGTACTTC.

The rearrangement uses TRBV11-2 and TRBJ2-5; tentative D call: TRBD1 (6 bases). Trimming pared 5 bases from V and 7 bases from J, leaving 14 bases between. Germline CDR1 is SGHAT and CDR2 is FQNNGV. CDR3 length: 13 amino acids. CDR3 region: CASSPRQAVTQYF. The CDR3 DNA reads as TGTGCCAGCAGCCCACGACAGGCTGTGACCCAGTACTTC.

This chain joins TRBV4-2 and TRBJ2-5; maybe TRBD2 (6 bases). Germline loops: CDR1 LGHNA, CDR2 YNFKEQ. Trimming removed 3 bases from V and 11 bases from J, with 16 bases in between. The CDR3 totals 13 residues. The CDR3 region is CASSQRGTGEQYF. Here the CDR3 DNA reads TGTGCCAGCAGCCAGCGGGGAACGGGGGAGCAGTACTTC.

Turning to this clone: This CDR3 is also generated by other DNA sequences in the sample. CDR3 bases: TGTGCCAGCAGCTTTAACAGGGACGGCTACACCTTC. Protein sequence: CASSFNRDGYTF. This rearrangement joins TRBV11-2 to TRBJ1-2; TRBD1 is a possible D gene (6 bases). This CDR3 region has 12 residues. Trimming removed 3 bases at V and 8 bases at J, with 10 bases between. Germline CDR1 and CDR2: SGHAT and FQNNGV.

The V and J genes are TRBV11-2 and TRBJ2-1; D is unresolved. Germline lookup yields CDR1 SGHAT and CDR2 FQNNGV. V lost 1 base, J lost 9 bases, and 10 bases lay in between. The CDR3 extends over 13 amino acids. Written as DNA, the CDR3 is TGTGCCAGCAGCTTAGCCCAATCCGGTGAGCAGTTCTTC. It is translated as CASSLAQSGEQFF. Full variable domain (missing parts from reference TRBV11-2 and TRBJ2-1): EAGVAQSPRYKIIEKRQSVAFWCNPISGHATLYWYQQILGQGPKLLIQFQNNGVVDDSQLPKDRFSAERLKGVDSTLKIQPAKLEDSAVYLCASSLAQSGEQFFGPGTRLTVL.

V and J are TRBV5-3 and TRBJ2-7, with 10 bases lining up with TRBD2. TRBV5-3 is flagged as an ORF with uncertain function. V dropped 4 bases and J dropped 1; count of bases not matched to a gene: 5. The CDR3 has 15 amino acids. CDR3 loop: CARSGTSGTSYEQYF. The CDR3 DNA sequence: TGTGCCAGAAGCGGCACTAGCGGGACATCCTACGAGCAGTACTTC.